The 12 T cell receptor beta chains presented below share a single source sample, sequenced in a study of blood T cell repertoires in COVID-19. Some clones are missing from TCRdb's copy, which holds only in-frame ones; the method was immunoSEQ multiplex PCR. Of 250,000 to 350,000 clones listed, 90% are singletons. Sequencing was carried out using PBMCs or T cells enriched from blood (not recorded which). The receptors derive from a woman younger than 35 with acute COVID-19.

This clone has only one observation. The chain uses TRBV4-2 and TRBJ2-3, with 7 bases fitting TRBD1. Trimming removed 3 bases from V and 2 bases from J; junction bases left unmatched: 8. This CDR3 has 16 residues. Germline lookup yields CDR1 LGHNA and CDR2 YNFKEQ. The CDR3 DNA is TGTGCCAGCAGCCAGGGGATCAGGGGGTCCACAGATACGCAGTATTTT. It yields the protein CASSQGIRGSTDTQYF.

This sequence joins TRBV15 and TRBJ2-4; TRBD2 matches at 12 bases. Looked up from germline, CDR1 is LNHNV and CDR2 is YYDKDF (reference sequence). Trimming at V came to 0 bases and at J to 0 bases, leaving 15 bases not matched to a gene. The CDR3 sequence is 22 residues long. The CDR3: CATSRENGLAGPSGVAKNIQYF. In DNA form, the CDR3 reads TGTGCCACCAGCAGAGAAAACGGACTAGCGGGACCCTCCGGGGTAGCCAAAAACATTCAGTACTTC.

This clone appeared a single time. The CDR3 region has the DNA TGTGCCAGCAGCCAAGGTAACAGGGGGAATGAAAAACTGTTTTTT. Amino acid sequence: CASSQGNRGNEKLFF. The chain couples TRBV3-1 (or the pseudogene TRBV3-2) to TRBJ1-4, with TRBD1 matching 8 bases. Trimming cost V 1 base and J 5 bases; bases outside gene matches: 3. Germline loops: CDR1 LGHDT, CDR2 YNNKEL (reference sequence). The CDR3 runs to 15 residues.

This rearrangement joins TRBV2 to TRBJ1-2; D unresolved. V was shortened by 4 bases and J by 0 bases, with 12 bases between the two germline ends. The CDR3 totals 15 residues. Germline CDR1 is SNHLY and CDR2 is FYNNEI. The CDR3 spells CASSVRSLANYGYTF. For the CDR3, the DNA is TGTGCCAGCAGTGTTAGATCTTTAGCTAACTATGGCTACACCTTC.

This chain uses TRBV27 with TRBJ2-3; the D gene is possibly TRBD1 (5 bases). CDR3 length equals 12 residues. Germline V gives CDR1 MNHEY, CDR2 SMNVEV (reference sequence). V lost 5 bases and J lost 11, with 14 bases in between. The CDR3 region has the DNA TGTGCCAGCAGTCAGCAGGGCCGGATGCAGTATTTT. This sequence encodes CASSQQGRMQYF.

Ten or more counts support this clone. V usage is TRBV24-1 and J usage is TRBJ2-7; the D gene is possibly TRBD1 (7 bases). The CDR3 loop spans 15 amino acids. V was pared by 3 bases and J by 7 bases, with 18 bases between. CDR1 KGHDR and CDR2 SFDVKD come from the germline V gene. CDR3 bases: TGTGCCACCAGTGATCCCCGGGACAGACGGGAGGAGCAGTACTTC. It specifies CATSDPRDRREEQYF.

V and J are TRBV5-6 and TRBJ1-6; 9 bases fit TRBD1. Looked up from germline, CDR1 is SGHDT and CDR2 is YYEEEE. The CDR3 spans 15 residues. The ends lost 2 bases at V and 8 bases at J; junction bases unmatched: 5. The CDR3 reads CASSLNRDRDSPLHF. The DNA for the CDR3 is TGTGCCAGCAGCTTAAACCGGGACAGGGATTCACCCCTCCACTTT.

The chain carries TRBV12-3 or TRBV12-4 and TRBJ1-2, with a tentative D call TRBD1 (5 bases). The CDR3 loop spans 13 amino acids. Trimming cost V 8 bases and J 1 base, with 11 bases left between them. The CDR3 DNA follows: TGTGCCAGCCAAGGGGTAGTTAACTATGGCTACACCTTC. Translated: CASQGVVNYGYTF.

J is TRBJ2-1 and V is TRBV24-1; D is undetermined. The ends were cut back, 4 bases at V and 0 bases at J, with 15 bases in the middle. This CDR3 spans 17 amino acids. Germline assignment: CDR1 KGHDR and CDR2 SFDVKD. The CDR3 DNA reads TGTGCCACCAGTGAACCCCCCCCCGGGTTCTCCTACAATGAGCAGTTCTTC. This translates into CATSEPPPGFSYNEQFF.

The chain carries TRBV7-9 and TRBJ2-7; the match to TRBD2 covers 10 bases. The CDR3 is 18 residues long. CDR1 SEHNR and CDR2 FQNEAQ come from the germline V gene (reference sequence). V shed 0 bases and J 1 base; nucleotides not matched to a gene: 9. The CDR3 loop reads CASSLASLAGVGSYEQYF. The DNA of the CDR3 is TGTGCCAGCAGCTTAGCGTCCCTAGCGGGAGTTGGGTCCTACGAGCAGTACTTC.

In its sample, this clone was seen a few times. The rearrangement joins TRBV6-2 or TRBV6-3 to TRBJ1-5, with TRBD1 matching over 8 bases. Germline V gives CDR1 MNHEY, CDR2 SVGEGT. There are 14 residues in the CDR3. Unmatched junction bases numbered 6, after V lost 4 bases and J lost 7 bases. DNA for the CDR3: TGTGCCAGCAGTTTCGTCACAGGGGGACAGCCCCAGCATTTT. It specifies CASSFVTGGQPQHF.

This clone was found once. The chain employs TRBV7-9 and TRBJ2-5; 10 bases match TRBD2. The J segment lost 4 bases and the V segment lost 1 base, leaving 6 bases of the junction unmatched. Germline CDR1 reads SEHNR; CDR2 reads FQNEAQ (reference sequence). The CDR3 runs 16 residues. This CDR3 is CASSLEAGGPLETQYF. CDR3 coding DNA: TGTGCCAGCAGCTTAGAAGCGGGAGGGCCTCTAGAGACCCAGTACTTC.